This T cell receptor beta chain stems from a study of blood T cell repertoires in COVID-19. TCRdb's table, derived via immunoSEQ multiplex PCR, lists solely in-frame clones and lacks some. Of some 240,000 clones in the sample, 75% to 85% were seen once. The sequence came from a woman in her sixties or seventies with COVID-19, enrolled during active disease. Sequencing was done on a sample of peripheral blood.

The CDR3 DNA is TGTGCCAGCAGTTACGCGGGGCCCAGCTCCTACGAGCAGTACTTC. Translating gives CASSYAGPSSYEQYF. The chain has TRBV6-6 and TRBJ2-7; maybe TRBD2 (6 bases). V lost 2 bases and J lost 0, with 11 bases in between. The germline CDR1 and CDR2 sequences are MNHNY and SVGAGI (reference sequence). This CDR3 has 15 residues.